This TCR beta chain stems from a study of regulatory T cells in long-lasting Graves disease. Study-wide findings and caveats: The persistent group shared 2,741 public clonotypes, more than the roughly 970 shared by new patients.

Ten or more counts support this clonotype. Its cognate antigen is unknown. CDR1 MDHEN and CDR2 SYDVKM come from the germline V gene. This CDR3 contains 14 residues. Unmatched junction bases numbered 3, after V lost 3 bases and J lost 4 bases. Time point described: newly diagnosed GD, antithyroid drugs for less than 3 months. RNA from PBMCs was the source of the TCR library. Graves' disease diagnosis was established per American Thyroid Association guidelines. Library construction for TCR beta used iRepertoire HTBI primers and Arm-PCR of CDR3 regions. TCRdb fed the multiplex PCR reads into MiXCR, producing one record per CDR3 protein. The sample shows about 460,000 distinct CDR3 sequences, 14% of them seen only once. The same sample was also used in a study of T cells in Graves' hyperthyroidism and ophthalmopathy. That report notes: The authors' 13 V-J model separated ophthalmopathy from stable hyperthyroidism.

The clonotype originates from a woman aged 45-59 years with Graves disease. The source was peripheral blood mononuclear cells (PBMCs), collected at new diagnosis, from a patient treated with antithyroid drugs. V usage is TRBV28 and J usage is TRBJ1-2; 9 positions match TRBD1. The CDR3 region is CASSLVGQGYGYTF. CDR3 nucleotide sequence: TGTGCCAGCAGTTTGGTGGGACAGGGCTATGGCTACACCTTC.